Below are 16 T cell receptor beta chains sequenced from a single sample in a study of T cells of healthy individuals. TCRdb reprocessed the 5' RACE reads with MiXCR, giving one entry per CDR3 protein. The sample lists 40,000 to 65,000 distinct CDR3 sequences, approximately 14% occurring once. The receptors stem from a human donor in good health.

The J gene is TRBJ2-7, the V gene TRBV29-1; D is ambiguous. The CDR3 loop spans 15 amino acids. The germline gives CDR1 SQVTM, CDR2 ANQGSEA. The V end was cut by 6 bases, the J end by 0 bases, with 18 bases between. Written as DNA, the CDR3 is TGCAGCGTCCATATGGTAGGCTCCAGCTCCTACGAGCAGTACTTC. This gives the protein CSVHMVGSSSYEQYF.

This clonotype was seen many times. The chain recombines TRBV12-3 or TRBV12-4 with TRBJ1-1, with D possibly matching TRBD1 (5 bases). This CDR3 comprises 15 residues. With 10 bases removed from V and 4 bases from J, the gap between germline ends came to 22 bases. CDR3 sequence (DNA): TGTGCCACCCTAAACCGCAGGGCCGAAGGCACTGAAGCTTTCTTT. Translation: CATLNRRAEGTEAFF.

This clonotype came up many times. The chain couples TRBV19 to TRBJ2-7; 10 positions agree with TRBD1. The ends lost 10 bases at V and 2 bases at J; junction bases unmatched: 5. Per the germline V gene, CDR1 is LNHDA and CDR2 is SQIVND (reference sequence). CDR3 size: 13 residues. CDR3 bases: TGTGCCACCTCCGGGACAGGGGCCTACGAGCAGTACTTC. Translated, it gives CATSGTGAYEQYF.

There are many counts of this clonotype. The chain combines TRBV20-1 with TRBJ2-7, with 7 bases identical to TRBD1. Germline V gene sequence: CDR1 DFQATT, CDR2 SNEGSKA (reference sequence). CDR3 length: 12 residues. V trimming: 5 bases; J trimming: 3 bases; junction bases outside the gene matches: 4. CDR3 coding DNA: TGCAGTGCTTCCGGGACAGACTACGAGCAGTACTTC. Residues: CSASGTDYEQYF.

V gene TRBV6-2 or TRBV6-3 combines with J gene TRBJ2-1, with a possible D match to TRBD2 (6 bases). The CDR3 spans 15 residues. CDR1 MNHEY and CDR2 SVGEGT come from the germline V gene. V dropped 6 bases and J dropped 7 bases, with 19 bases sitting between them. CDR3 amino acids: CASSPARRGSNEQFF. The CDR3 nucleotides are TGTGCCAGCAGCCCGGCTAGGAGGGGTTCGAATGAGCAGTTCTTC.

This clonotype was counted many times. The CDR3 coding sequence is TGTGCCAGCAGCCCACGACAGGGGGCTGTCGAAAAACTGTTTTTT. Translation gives CASSPRQGAVEKLFF. The chain has TRBV6-5 and TRBJ1-4; TRBD1 matches at 10 bases. There are 15 residues in the CDR3. Germline lookup yields CDR1 MNHEY and CDR2 SVGAGI. V trimming: 6 bases; J trimming: 8 bases; junction bases outside the gene matches: 9.

J is TRBJ1-2 and V is TRBV6-2 or TRBV6-3; D unclear. Trimming shortened V by 0 bases and J by 2 bases, and 7 bases separated the two germline ends. CDR3 size: 14 residues. Looked up from germline, CDR1 is MNHEY and CDR2 is SVGEGT. The CDR3 protein is CASSYSWGNYGYTF. The CDR3 DNA reads as TGTGCCAGCAGTTACTCTTGGGGAAACTATGGCTACACCTTC.

The V and J genes are TRBV21-1 and TRBJ1-2. TRBV21-1 has pseudogene status. CDR3 length equals 15 residues. CDR3 nucleotides: TGTGCCAGCAGCAAAGTGGAGGGGAGGAACTATGGCTACACCTTC. It translates to CASSKVEGRNYGYTF.

The chain has TRBV20-1 and TRBJ2-1; 10 bases line up with TRBD2. The CDR3 consists of 18 residues. J lost 7 bases, V lost 7 bases, and 22 bases had no gene match. Germline V CDR1 and CDR2: DFQATT, SNEGSKA (reference sequence). The CDR3: CSVQRFLAGDGSWNEQFF. The CDR3 nucleotides are TGCAGTGTTCAGAGGTTCCTAGCGGGAGATGGGTCCTGGAATGAGCAGTTCTTC.

This clonotype was observed a handful of times. This chain's CDR3 is CASSQFSGANVLTF. The CDR3 coding sequence is TGCGCCAGCAGCCAGTTCTCTGGGGCCAACGTCCTGACTTTC. The J gene is TRBJ2-6, the V gene TRBV4-3; D call uncertain. Germline-derived CDR1 and CDR2 are LGHNA and YSLEER. The V end was cut by 3 bases, the J end by 0 bases, with 3 bases between. There are 14 residues in the CDR3.

This clonotype was recorded at least ten times. The genes are TRBV20-1 and TRBJ1-1, with a possible D match to TRBD1 (5 bases). There are 15 residues in the CDR3. V was pared by 1 base and J by 0 bases, with 12 bases between. The germline V gene has CDR1 DFQATT and CDR2 SNEGSKA (reference sequence). The chain's CDR3 is CSARVQGPMNTEAFF. The CDR3 nucleotides are TGCAGTGCTAGAGTGCAGGGCCCGATGAACACTGAAGCTTTCTTT.

By share of the sample, this clonotype is medium-sized. The chain joins TRBV29-1 to TRBJ1-1; weak D call: TRBD1 (6 bases). Germline loops: CDR1 SQVTM, CDR2 ANQGSEA. With 6 bases removed from V and 0 bases from J, the gap between germline ends came to 11 bases. This CDR3 contains 13 residues. CDR3 residues: CSVGDTMNTEAFF. CDR3 nucleotide sequence: TGCAGCGTGGGGGACACTATGAACACTGAAGCTTTCTTT.

This clonotype was counted ten times or more. This sequence joins TRBV4-1 and TRBJ2-7, with 12 positions matching TRBD2. Germline V gene sequence: CDR1 MGHRA, CDR2 YSYEKL. The CDR3 spans 16 residues. The junction had 3 bases not matched to a gene; V was cut back by 2 bases and J by 1 base. CDR3 amino acids: CASSQPLAGGSYEQYF. CDR3 nucleotides: TGCGCCAGCAGCCAACCTCTAGCGGGAGGGTCCTACGAGCAGTACTTC.

The table lists this clonotype with a few counts. The J gene is TRBJ2-1, the V gene TRBV14, with D tentatively TRBD1 (5 bases). CDR3 size: 13 residues. The V end was cut by 4 bases, the J end by 6 bases, with 10 bases between. Germline V gene lookup returns CDR1 SGHDN and CDR2 FVKESK. CDR3 bases: TGTGCCAGCAGCCTAAGGGGAACCAATGAGCAGTTCTTC. Translating it yields CASSLRGTNEQFF.

This clonotype has just a few counts. The chain carries TRBV2 and TRBJ2-3, with 8 bases matching TRBD2. CDR1 and CDR2 from the germline V gene are SNHLY and FYNNEI. CDR3 size: 14 residues. The ends lost 8 bases at V and 3 bases at J; junction bases unmatched: 7. This chain's CDR3 is CASQSGRRTDTQYF. The DNA of the CDR3 is TGTGCCAGCCAAAGCGGGAGACGAACAGATACGCAGTATTTT.

This clonotype was seen at least ten times. V and J are TRBV4-3 and TRBJ2-3, with D possibly being TRBD2 (6 bases). V was cut by 0 bases and J by 8 bases, with 15 bases left in between. CDR1 LGHNA and CDR2 YSLEER come from the germline V gene. This CDR3 is 15 amino acids long. CDR3 in amino acids: CASSQDLSGLTTQYF. DNA for the CDR3: TGCGCCAGCAGCCAAGATTTAAGCGGGCTTACTACGCAGTATTTT.